This TCR beta chain was identified in a study of PD-1 blockade in classical Hodgkin lymphoma. The CDR3 consists of 14 residues. V was trimmed by 6 bases and J by 0 bases, leaving 14 bases between them. The germline gives CDR1 SQVTM, CDR2 ANQGSEA. The time point is: cycle 4 day 1 (C4D1), after less than 7 weeks of nivolumab. The patients all showed relapse after autologous stem cell transplantation, while their brentuximab vedotin exposure varied. Investigators isolated CD4+ T cells from thawed PBMCs through magnetic negative selection. TCRdb keeps only in-frame clones here, not all; method: immunoSEQ multiplex PCR. The top ten hold 0.3% of the sample, which has tens of thousands of clones, more than 85% seen once.

The clonotype comes from a human donor with classical Hodgkin lymphoma. The sequences come from CD4+ T cells from blood, collected before the fourth cycle of nivolumab. The chain joins TRBV29-1 to TRBJ1-2, with a tentative D call TRBD1 (6 bases). The CDR3 region is CSVLDRASNYGYTF. DNA for the CDR3: TGCAGCGTATTGGACAGAGCCTCTAACTATGGCTACACCTTC.